These 25 T cell receptor beta chains share one sample of origin, sequenced in a study of blood T cell repertoires in COVID-19. Clones were read by immunoSEQ multiplex PCR, and TCRdb kept only the in-frame ones, dropping some. The data show about half a million clones, 80% to 90% seen once. Sequences were obtained from peripheral blood. The source is a human donor in a cohort sampled during active COVID-19.

The rearrangement joins TRBV10-3 to TRBJ2-1, with D tentatively TRBD2 (6 bases). The CDR3 runs 16 residues. Germline lookup yields CDR1 ENHRY and CDR2 SYGVKD. The V end lost 0 bases, the J end lost 5 bases, and 14 bases lay between the germline ends. The CDR3: CAISESVAEIDNEQFF. The CDR3 coding sequence is TGTGCCATCAGTGAGTCCGTAGCGGAGATAGACAATGAGCAGTTCTTC.

The chain joins TRBV18 to TRBJ1-1; TRBD1 might be the D (5 bases). The CDR3 runs 15 residues. V was trimmed by 3 bases and J by 4 bases, leaving 15 bases between them. Germline CDR1 KGHSH, CDR2 LQKENI. The CDR3 DNA is TGTGCCAGCTCACCGGTGGAGGGGTATCGCACTGAAGCTTTCTTT. Translating it yields CASSPVEGYRTEAFF.

CDR3 bases: TGTGCCACCAGACCTAAAGACGGGAACTATGGCTACACCTTC. Amino acid sequence: CATRPKDGNYGYTF. This chain uses TRBV24-1 with TRBJ1-2; D gene ambiguous. Trimming removed 7 bases at V and 2 bases at J, with 13 bases between. Germline loops: CDR1 KGHDR, CDR2 SFDVKD. This CDR3 has 14 amino acids.

J is TRBJ2-1 and V is TRBV5-5, with D possibly being TRBD1 (7 bases). Trimming took 4 bases from V and 6 from J, leaving 17 bases between them. The germline gives CDR1 SGHKS, CDR2 YYEKEE (reference sequence). The CDR3 runs to 15 residues. The CDR3 loop reads CASSPAGGSFNEQFF. The CDR3 coding sequence is TGTGCCAGCAGCCCCGCAGGGGGGAGTTTCAATGAGCAGTTCTTC.

This clone showed up just once. The CDR3 nucleotides are TGTGCCAGCAGCTTAGCGCTTCGACTAGCGGGAGTAAGGAGTGAGCAGTTCTTC. It encodes CASSLALRLAGVRSEQFF. V usage is TRBV7-8 and J usage is TRBJ2-1; 12 positions agree with TRBD2. Germline-derived CDR1 and CDR2 are SGHVS and FQNEAQ. This CDR3 comprises 18 residues. The junction had 12 bases not matched to a gene; V was cut back by 0 bases and J by 9 bases. Complete variable domain (other parts from reference TRBV7-8 and TRBJ2-1): GAGVSQSPRYKVAKRGQDVALRCDPISGHVSLFWYQQALGQGPEFLTYFQNEAQLDKSGLPSDRFFAERPEGSVSTLKIQRTQQEDSAVYLCASSLALRLAGVRSEQFFGPGTRLTVL.

The chain links TRBV9 to TRBJ2-3; 9 bases are a match to TRBD2. V shed 4 bases and J 1 base; nucleotides not matched to a gene: 4. The CDR3 runs to 15 residues. Germline V gives CDR1 SGDLS, CDR2 YYNGEE. CDR3 in DNA: TGTGCCAGCAGCCTAGCGGGGATAGGCACAGATACGCAGTATTTT. Translation: CASSLAGIGTDTQYF.

There are a few counts of this clone. The chain combines TRBV19 with TRBJ1-5, with D possibly TRBD1 on 6 matching bases. The CDR3 sequence is 13 residues long. The germline V and J ends were trimmed by 6 bases and 5 bases, with 11 bases remaining between them. Germline CDR1 and CDR2: LNHDA and SQIVND (reference sequence). DNA for the CDR3: TGTGCCAGTAGAACAGGGTCCTATCAGCCCCAGCATTTT. Translating gives CASRTGSYQPQHF.

V and J are TRBV27 and TRBJ1-5; the D gene is possibly TRBD1 (5 bases). The CDR3 has 13 residues. Germline V CDR1 and CDR2: MNHEY, SMNVEV (reference sequence). Deletions cut 6 bases from V and 5 bases from J, with 11 bases between. In nucleotides, the CDR3 is TGTGCCAGCAGCGTGGTCAGGGATCAGCCCCAGCATTTT. This encodes CASSVVRDQPQHF.

The chain is built from TRBV6-5 and TRBJ2-7, with 10 bases fitting TRBD1. The J segment lost 6 bases and the V segment lost 6 bases, leaving 11 bases of the junction unmatched. Per the germline V gene, CDR1 is MNHEY and CDR2 is SVGAGI. The CDR3 runs to 15 residues. CDR3 region: CASSQPRDRGGEQYF. The CDR3, as DNA: TGTGCCAGCAGCCAACCCCGGGACAGGGGAGGCGAGCAGTACTTC.

The genes are TRBV9 and TRBJ2-3, with 7 bases matching TRBD2. Trimming removed 2 bases from V and 7 bases from J; junction bases left unmatched: 7. Germline values: CDR1 SGDLS, CDR2 YYNGEE. This CDR3 comprises 14 residues. CDR3 amino acids: CASSVSGDSYTQYF. In DNA, the CDR3 is TGTGCCAGCAGCGTGAGCGGGGACTCCTATACGCAGTATTTT.

V is TRBV6-6 and J is TRBJ2-7; 7 bases align to TRBD1. CDR3 length equals 12 residues. V lost 6 bases to trimming and J lost 5 bases; unmatched junction nucleotides: 4. CDR1 and CDR2 from the germline V gene are MNHNY and SVGAGI (reference sequence). The CDR3 coding sequence is TGTGCCAGCAGGGCTACAGGGGACGAGCAGTACTTC. Amino acids: CASRATGDEQYF.

The chain couples TRBV19 to TRBJ1-1; D ambiguous. Germline CDR1 is LNHDA and CDR2 is SQIVND (reference sequence). The CDR3 is 14 residues long. The V gene lost 8 bases and the J gene lost 3 bases, with 16 bases spanning the gap. Written as DNA, the CDR3 is TGTGCCAGTCGGCTGGGAGGAGTGGACACTGAAGCTTTCTTT. Protein sequence: CASRLGGVDTEAFF.

This clone has a single count. The chain combines TRBV6-2 or TRBV6-3 with TRBJ1-1; TRBD1 matches at 11 bases. The CDR3 runs 16 residues. From germline, CDR1 is MNHEY and CDR2 SVGEGT. J gave up 6 bases and V 2 bases, and 8 bases lay outside the gene matches. The CDR3 sequence: CASSYGWTGGISEAFF. The DNA of the CDR3 is TGTGCCAGCAGTTACGGGTGGACAGGGGGCATATCTGAAGCTTTCTTT.

The chain has TRBV9 and TRBJ1-1; 8 nucleotides agree with TRBD1. The CDR3 spans 14 residues. V shed 4 bases and J 0 bases; nucleotides not matched to a gene: 2. Germline CDR1 SGDLS, CDR2 YYNGEE. The CDR3 bases are TGTGCCAGCAGCTGGGGACAGGTGAACACTGAAGCTTTCTTT. Its protein is CASSWGQVNTEAFF.

This rearrangement joins TRBV3-1 (or the pseudogene TRBV3-2) to TRBJ2-3, with 8 bases matching TRBD2. Per the germline V gene, CDR1 is LGHDT and CDR2 is YNNKEL (reference sequence). V was clipped by 4 bases and J by 2 bases; unmatched bases: 8. The CDR3 contains 16 residues. This CDR3 reads CASSPGLVGVTDTQYF. CDR3 DNA: TGTGCCAGCAGCCCGGGACTAGTAGGGGTCACAGATACGCAGTATTTT.

This chain uses TRBV9 with TRBJ2-5, with a weak D call TRBD1 (5 bases). Germline V CDR1 and CDR2: SGDLS, YYNGEE. Trimming cost V 0 bases and J 2 bases, with 11 bases left between them. The CDR3 is 15 amino acids. CDR3 sequence (DNA): TGTGCCAGCAGCGTAGGGCAGGGTGGTCAAGAGACCCAGTACTTC. Protein sequence: CASSVGQGGQETQYF.

The V gene is TRBV5-1, the J gene TRBJ2-6, with D possibly being TRBD2 (6 bases). The ends were cut back, 7 bases at V and 0 bases at J, with 11 bases in the middle. Germline V gene sequence: CDR1 SGHRS, CDR2 YFSETQ. The CDR3 covers 15 residues. The CDR3 protein is CASGRDSSGANVLTF. Here the CDR3 DNA reads TGCGCCAGCGGGCGGGATAGCTCTGGGGCCAACGTCCTGACTTTC.

The gene calls are TRBV12-3 or TRBV12-4 and TRBJ2-1, with D possibly matching TRBD2 (5 bases). Trimming took 4 bases from V and 6 from J, leaving 10 bases between them. This CDR3 has 13 residues. CDR3: CASSYLATNEQFF. The CDR3 DNA follows: TGTGCCAGCAGTTACCTAGCAACCAATGAGCAGTTCTTC.

The chain couples TRBV7-2 to TRBJ1-4; TRBD1 is a possible D gene (6 bases). V dropped 1 base and J dropped 6 bases, with 12 bases sitting between them. Germline V gene lookup returns CDR1 SGHTA and CDR2 FQGNSA. The CDR3 contains 15 residues. The CDR3: CASSLVQGPDEKLFF. In DNA form, the CDR3 reads TGTGCCAGCAGCTTAGTGCAGGGGCCGGATGAAAAACTGTTTTTT.

This clone came up many times. The chain carries TRBV14 and TRBJ2-7; 9 nucleotides align to TRBD2. Looked up from germline, CDR1 is SGHDN and CDR2 is FVKESK. CDR3 length equals 15 residues. Trimming removed 1 base from V and 4 bases from J; junction bases left unmatched: 5. DNA for the CDR3: TGTGCCAGCAGCCAAGGTCCTAGCGGGATTTACGAGCAGTACTTC. This sequence encodes CASSQGPSGIYEQYF.

This chain connects TRBV24-1 to TRBJ2-5, with 14 bases fitting TRBD2. The CDR3 spans 17 residues. V lost 2 bases, J lost 5 bases, and 6 bases stayed unmatched. Per germline, CDR1 KGHDR and CDR2 SFDVKD. The CDR3 spells CATSDWGTSGSLETQYF. The CDR3 coding sequence is TGTGCCACCAGTGATTGGGGGACTAGCGGGAGTCTGGAGACCCAGTACTTC.

This clone is a singleton in its sample. J is TRBJ2-7 and V is TRBV2; 8 nucleotides match TRBD2. V shed 3 bases, J shed 4 bases, and the junction held 8 bases outside the gene matches. The germline CDR1 and CDR2 sequences are SNHLY and FYNNEI. CDR3 size: 15 residues. The CDR3 nucleotides are TGTGCCAGCAGTGACCAAGCGGGAGTCAAGTACGAGCAGTACTTC. Protein sequence: CASSDQAGVKYEQYF.

The chain combines TRBV9 with TRBJ1-2; D uncertain. V was trimmed by 4 bases and J by 4 bases, leaving 8 bases between them. The CDR3 runs to 12 residues. Per the germline V gene, CDR1 is SGDLS and CDR2 is YYNGEE. CDR3 sequence: CASSNGPYGYTF. In DNA form, the CDR3 reads TGTGCCAGCAGCAACGGTCCCTATGGCTACACCTTC.

This clone was seen once. This chain uses TRBV19 with TRBJ1-4; no reliable D call. Germline values: CDR1 LNHDA, CDR2 SQIVND (reference sequence). Trimming pared 5 bases from V and 5 bases from J, leaving 12 bases between. This CDR3 has 14 residues. In DNA, the CDR3 is TGTGCCAGTAGTCCCCGGTTACTGAATGAAAAACTGTTTTTT. Translation gives CASSPRLLNEKLFF.

The V and J genes are TRBV18 and TRBJ2-7, with 10 bases fitting TRBD1. The CDR3 length is 15 residues. V shed 6 bases and J 6 bases; nucleotides not matched to a gene: 11. Germline CDR1 is KGHSH and CDR2 is LQKENI. CDR3 protein: CASSPGGQGIFEQYF. CDR3 DNA sequence: TGTGCCAGCTCCCCCGGGGGACAGGGGATCTTCGAGCAGTACTTC.